This TCR beta chain appears in the sequencing data of a study of control samples from healthy donors and cancer patients. The assay was immunoSEQ multiplex PCR, and TCRdb's table has in-frame clones only and misses some. The sample lists roughly 100,000 clones, 75% to 90% occurring once. J gave up 3 bases and V 2 bases, and 10 bases lay outside the gene matches. CDR1 and CDR2 (germline): SNHLY, FYNNEI. CDR3 length: 16 residues. The source of this sequence is a man between 60 and 75 years old with lung cancer. The sample comprised PBMCs. This chain links TRBV2 with TRBJ2-7; 7 bases align to TRBD1. The CDR3 DNA follows: TGTGCCAGCAGTGAAAGGATAGGGACAGCTTTCTACGAGCAGTACTTC. Translating gives CASSERIGTAFYEQYF.